This entry features one T cell receptor (beta chain) sequence. What this receptor recognizes is not known. There are no base qualities to consult, and no much larger clone falls within one base. Libraries were built with multiplex PCR. Sequenced on an Illumina HiSeq 4000. CDR3 regions were amplified by Arm-PCR with iRepertoire HTBI primers to construct TCR beta libraries. Before sequencing, the PCR products went through gel purification. In the authors' own workflow: Gene usage analysis of CDR3 amino acid clonotypes used the approximately 56 TRBV and 12 to 15 TRBJ segments found across samples. COPE and FqMerger were used to merge filtered high-quality paired reads into contigs. BLAST was used to align contigs to IMGT TRBV, TRBD and TRBJ reference genes, with CDR3 defined following IMGT. Any clonotype with a frequency above 0.1% was classified as a highly expanded clone. Repertoire diversity was measured by Shannon entropy, and V-J evenness by the Gini coefficient. A clonotype was considered public if more than one individual shared it. The public reads were run again by TCRdb, first through fastp at Q25 and then through MiXCR, and only productive beta chains were kept. Identical CDR3 proteins give one entry, which carries the most common genes and DNA. The V and J calls come from TCRdb's annotation, not from the publication. The sample has some 560,000 distinct CDR3 sequences on record, about 16% of them singletons. The ten largest clones take up roughly 25% of the sample.

The sample originates from a study of regulatory T cells in long-lasting Graves disease (dated by TCRdb to the early 2020s). The study in broad terms: Antithyroid drugs had been taken for less than 3 months by newly diagnosed Graves' disease patients. Persistent Graves' disease patients were compared with newly diagnosed Graves' disease patients by peripheral blood TCR sequencing and RNA sequencing. The study was registered as a clinical trial and conducted in China. TCR sequencing covered about 13 persistent and approximately 20 newly diagnosed Graves' disease patients, 33 samples in total.

What the study reported, not specific to this receptor: More public clonotypes were shared among persistent patients (roughly 2,900) than among newly diagnosed patients (966). TRBV28, TRBJ1-2 and TRBJ2-5 were preferentially used in persistent disease, while TRBV20-1 and TRBJ2-1 were favored in newly diagnosed disease. Compared with newly diagnosed patients, persistent Graves' disease patients had lower TCR Shannon entropy and fewer highly expanded clones, which suggests clonal expansion. Only peripheral blood was studied, because thyroid tissue, the primary lesion, was inaccessible. The authors noted that the small sample size was a limitation that may lower accuracy. Sequencing and analysis were restricted to the TCR beta chain.

V is shortened by 3 bases, J by 5 bases, and the region joining them spans 14 bases. Taken from cysteine to phenylalanine, the CDR3 has 15 residues. Only the CDR3 portion is preserved as DNA: 45 bases, with reading frame beginning at the first base. Via the germline V gene (reference sequence), CDR1 is LNHDA and CDR2 SQIVND. This sample's time point label indicates: newly diagnosed GD, antithyroid drugs for less than 3 months. RNA was extracted from PBMCs in TRIzol for both TCR sequencing and RNA sequencing. Graves' disease was diagnosed according to American Thyroid Association guidelines. Recruitment of patients was carried out at an endocrinology department in Xi'an, China. From each patient, approximately 9.9 milliliters of peripheral blood was collected into an EDTA anticoagulant tube. PBMCs were isolated by Ficoll Paque Plus density gradient separation without further T cell sorting. An Agilent 2100 Bioanalyzer and agarose gel were used to check RNA quality, and a NanoDrop 2000 was used to measure RNA concentration.

The data were also submitted as part of a second study, on T cells in Graves' hyperthyroidism and ophthalmopathy. That second publication adds: Stable Graves' hyperthyroidism was defined as no progression to ophthalmopathy during 18 months of follow-up. Hyperthyroidism patients were aged 18 to 65 years and newly diagnosed, with disease duration of less than 2 months. Patients with uncontrolled infections, other autoimmune diseases, pregnancy or lactation were excluded. Clinical symptoms, serum thyroxine and TRAb, thyroid ultrasound, and orbital computed tomography formed the basis for the diagnoses. The TCR CDR3 was subjected to a first round of RT-PCR using the HTBI primer set and the Qiagen OneStep RT-PCR kit. Most expanded thyroid clonotypes (frequency above 0.001) were also detected in blood, a finding suggesting that blood repertoires may reflect thyroid immune responses. In cross-validation, a model built on a 13 V-J signature told ophthalmopathy apart from stable hyperthyroidism with 87.88% sensitivity and around 83% specificity, and in testing the same model reached 80%/75%. In validation, the model predicted progression to ophthalmopathy a median of around 6.5 months before onset, with roughly 70% sensitivity and 72.22% specificity. TCR V-J signatures able to tell the groups apart were searched for in a discovery cohort of more than 90 patients, of whom roughly 42 had Graves' ophthalmopathy and 57 had stable Graves' hyperthyroidism. Prospective prediction of ophthalmopathy was tested in an independent validation cohort of 18 hyperthyroidism patients and 15 to 17 patients who later progressed to ophthalmopathy. The 100 discovery patients were randomly split 7:3 into training and test sets. Thyroid tissue and blood T-cell repertoires from several Graves' hyperthyroidism patients were also compared in the study. Following sampling, methimazole starting at 30 mg daily was given to hyperthyroidism patients, and high-dose intravenous methylprednisolone was given to ophthalmopathy patients. Libraries were constructed in a second round of multiplex PCR, after which size selection and purification were carried out. Libraries were sequenced paired-end with 100 bp reads on an Illumina HiSeq2000. Raw data were processed with SOAPnuke, discarding reads with adapters, uncalled bases, mean Phred below 15, or no exact constant-primer or identifier match. High-quality paired reads were merged with COPE v1.2.5, and unique nucleotide sequences were defined as clonotypes. MiTCR v1.1 was used to align the clonotypes against IMGT TRBV, TRBD and TRBJ reference segments. Only V-J combinations with frequency above 0.0001, covering roughly 99% of repertoires, were analysed. The TCS score was defined as the ratio of F50 (clonal expansion) to E x V (chaos), calculated using BLOSUM62-based TCRdist between CDR3 peptides within each V-J. Welch's t-statistics and random forest reduced approximately 520 V-J features to some 14, which were used in a naive Bayes classifier (R e1071). Sample size was not statistically predetermined, and blinding of investigators to group allocation was not performed. TCR Vbeta CDR3 sequencing of 135 peripheral blood samples (around 45 ophthalmopathy, over 70 hyperthyroidism and 17 progressor patients) is reported in the paper.

Sample: peripheral blood mononuclear cells (PBMCs), taken at new diagnosis, from a patient treated with antithyroid drugs. The receptor's source is a woman aged 35-60 years with Graves disease. Donor details come from another sample of the same person, matched by shared clones. The V gene is TRBV19 and the J gene is TRBJ2-4; confidence is insufficient to name the D gene. The nucleotide sequence reads TGTGCCAGTAGTATGGTGCGTGTAGGTGAAAACATTCAGTACTTC. It encodes CASSMVRVGENIQYF.